One sample yielded the 2 T cell receptor beta chains listed below, sequenced in a study of cytotoxic CD8 clonotypes in ibrutinib-treated CLL. Assay: immunoSEQ multiplex PCR; the TCRdb copy retains only in-frame clones and omits some. The sample carries approximately 84,000 clones, more than 70% recorded once. The sample here was PBMCs, taken before ibrutinib treatment. The receptors originated from a human donor with chronic lymphocytic leukemia.

V usage is TRBV15 and J usage is TRBJ1-5; D possibly corresponds to TRBD1 (5 bases). From germline, CDR1 is LNHNV and CDR2 YYDKDF (reference sequence). Trimming removed 2 bases at V and 1 base at J, with 15 bases between. This CDR3 is 17 amino acids long. The CDR3 nucleotides are TGTGCCACCAGCAGAAACCCGGCGGGGGAGAGCAATCAGCCCCAGCATTTT. It translates to CATSRNPAGESNQPQHF.

This clone has only one observation. V is TRBV6-5 and J is TRBJ1-2; the D gene is possibly TRBD1 (5 bases). The CDR3 sequence is 15 residues long. Trimming took off 9 bases at V and 3 bases at J, with 20 bases between the two ends. Germline assignment: CDR1 MNHEY and CDR2 SVGAGI. CDR3 protein: CASHTGTSTYYGYTF. CDR3 bases: TGTGCCAGTCATACCGGGACTTCAACGTACTATGGCTACACCTTC.